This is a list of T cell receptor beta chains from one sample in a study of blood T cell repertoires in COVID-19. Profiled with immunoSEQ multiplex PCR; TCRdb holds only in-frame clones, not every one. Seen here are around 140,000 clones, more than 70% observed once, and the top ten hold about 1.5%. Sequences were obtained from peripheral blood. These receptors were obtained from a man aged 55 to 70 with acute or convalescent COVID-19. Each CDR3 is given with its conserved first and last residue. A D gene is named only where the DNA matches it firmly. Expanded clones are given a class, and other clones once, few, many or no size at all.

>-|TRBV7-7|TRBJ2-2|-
CASSSLNTGELFF
TGTGCCAGCAGCTCCCTAAACACCGGGGAGCTGTTTTTT
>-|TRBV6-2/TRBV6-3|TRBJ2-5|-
CASSGLGAITRQETQYF
TGTGCCAGCAGTGGTCTGGGGGCGATCACTCGTCAAGAGACCCAGTACTTC
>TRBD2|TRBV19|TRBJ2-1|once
CASRLAGGINEQFF
TGTGCCAGTAGGCTAGCGGGGGGGATAAATGAGCAGTTCTTC
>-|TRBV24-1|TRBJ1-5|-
CATSDSRRGNNQPQHF
TGTGCCACCAGTGATTCTAGGCGGGGGAACAATCAGCCCCAGCATTTT
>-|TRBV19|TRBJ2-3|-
CASSPWGPGQGGTDTQYF
TGTGCCAGTAGTCCGTGGGGGCCGGGGCAGGGAGGGACAGATACGCAGTATTTT
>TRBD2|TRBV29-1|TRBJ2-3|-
CSGGLAGGTDTQYF
TGCAGCGGAGGACTAGCGGGAGGCACAGATACGCAGTATTTT
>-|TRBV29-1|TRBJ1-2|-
CSVETLDRHGYTF
TGCAGCGTTGAGACCCTAGACCGTCATGGCTACACCTTC
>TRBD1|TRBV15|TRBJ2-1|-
CATSGPGTVNFF
TGTGCCACCAGCGGACCGGGGACAGTAAACTTCTTC
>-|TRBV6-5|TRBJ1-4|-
CASRQGTSNEKLFF
TGTGCCAGCAGACAGGGTACGTCTAATGAAAAACTGTTTTTT
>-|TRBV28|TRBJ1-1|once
CASHSEYLNTEAFF
TGTGCCAGCCATTCGGAGTATCTGAACACTGAAGCTTTCTTT
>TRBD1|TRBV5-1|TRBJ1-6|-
CASSLEGQGLDNSPLHF
TGCGCCAGCAGCTTGGAAGGACAGGGCTTAGATAATTCACCCCTCCACTTT
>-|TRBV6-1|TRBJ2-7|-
CASSEQGRSEQYF
TGTGCCAGCAGTGAACAGGGAAGGAGCGAGCAGTACTTC
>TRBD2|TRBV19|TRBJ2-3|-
CASSPGLAGRDTQYF
TGTGCCAGTAGCCCGGGACTAGCGGGACGAGATACGCAGTATTTT
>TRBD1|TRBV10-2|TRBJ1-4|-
CASRLTTGGKEKLFF
TGCGCCAGCAGACTGACGACAGGGGGGAAAGAAAAACTGTTTTTT
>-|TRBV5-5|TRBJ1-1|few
CASSLYLDTEAFF
TGTGCCAGCAGCTTGTACTTGGACACTGAAGCTTTCTTT
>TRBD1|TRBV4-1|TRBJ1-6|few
CASSPTDRVHNSPLHF
TGCGCCAGCAGCCCCACGGACAGGGTCCATAATTCACCCCTCCACTTT
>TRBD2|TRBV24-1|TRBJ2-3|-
CATSDKLAGADTQYF
TGTGCCACCAGTGACAAACTAGCGGGGGCCGATACGCAGTATTTT
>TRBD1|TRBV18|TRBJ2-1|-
CASSQGTGKNNEQFF
TGTGCCAGCTCACAGGGGACAGGGAAGAACAATGAGCAGTTCTTC
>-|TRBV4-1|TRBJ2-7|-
CASSQAPGTSSSEQYF
TGCGCCAGCAGCCAAGCTCCCGGGACAAGCTCGAGCGAGCAGTACTTC
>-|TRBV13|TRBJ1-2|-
CASSLGLGATGGHGYTF
TGTGCCAGCAGCTTAGGCCTTGGAGCAACGGGGGGCCATGGCTACACCTTC
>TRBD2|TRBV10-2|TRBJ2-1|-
CASSEGWEGRNEQFF
TGCGCCAGCAGTGAAGGGTGGGAGGGCCGGAATGAGCAGTTCTTC
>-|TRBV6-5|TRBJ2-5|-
CASGTGGYSETQYF
TGTGCCAGCGGAACGGGCGGGTATTCAGAGACCCAGTACTTC
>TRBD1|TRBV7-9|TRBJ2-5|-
CASSTTGGRQETQYF
TGTGCCAGCAGCACCACAGGGGGGAGGCAAGAGACCCAGTACTTC
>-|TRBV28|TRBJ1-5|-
CASSLLSQPQHF
TGTGCCAGCAGCCTATTGAGTCAGCCCCAGCATTTT